This T cell receptor beta chain was obtained from a study of T cells after yellow fever vaccination. TCRdb processed the 5' RACE reads anew with MiXCR; each CDR3 protein has one entry. The top ten hold about two fifths of the sample, which has 95,000 to 150,000 distinct CDR3 sequences, almost 9% seen once. V dropped 3 bases and J dropped 6 bases, with 6 bases sitting between them. CDR3 size: 12 residues. CDR1 is LNHDA, CDR2 SQIVND, per germline (reference sequence). Study-level results: A small proportion of clonotypes was detected in both the CD4 and CD8 compartments.

Worth noting for this clonotype: Its antigen is not known.

This specimen consisted of CD8+ T cells sorted from PBMCs, obtained on the day of the yellow fever booster vaccination. The rearrangement links TRBV19 to TRBJ1-5; possibly TRBD1 for D (5 bases). This receptor was identified in a man aged 18 to 29 who received the YFV17D yellow fever vaccine. CDR3 in DNA: TGTGCCAGTAGTATGCAGGGTCAGCCCCAGCATTTT. This codes for CASSMQGQPQHF.